These 8 T cell receptor beta chains originate from one sample sequenced in a study of T cells in Graves' hyperthyroidism and ophthalmopathy. TCR beta CDR3 regions were amplified from RNA transcripts. Carried out on the TCR CDR3, a first-round RT-PCR used the HTBI primer set. TCRdb ran MiXCR on the multiplex PCR reads and lists one entry per CDR3 protein. Of about 59,000 distinct CDR3 sequences in the sample, approximately 53% were seen once. The material sequenced was blood. These receptors originate from a woman aged 60-75 years with Graves' ophthalmopathy.

In its sample, this clonotype was seen many times. This chain connects TRBV7-9 to TRBJ2-7; D could derive from TRBD1 or TRBD2 (6 bases each). Trimming took 2 bases from V and 1 from J, leaving 12 bases between them. The CDR3 is 15 residues long. Germline values: CDR1 SEHNR, CDR2 FQNEAQ (reference sequence). For the CDR3, the DNA is TGTGCCAGCAGCTTATGGGGGGCCCCTTCCTACGAGCAGTACTTC. Its protein product is CASSLWGAPSYEQYF.

The sample holds many counts of this clonotype. V and J are TRBV7-2 and TRBJ2-7, with 7 nucleotides matching TRBD1. Germline CDR1 reads SGHTA; CDR2 reads FQGNSA. The CDR3 spans 15 residues. J gave up 5 bases and V 5 bases, and 12 bases lay outside the gene matches. CDR3 DNA: TGTGCCAGCAGCCCTATGAAGAGGGGGCACGACGAGCAGTACTTC. Protein sequence: CASSPMKRGHDEQYF.

The V and J genes are TRBV20-1 and TRBJ2-5, with TRBD1 as a possible D gene (6 bases). Trimming removed 6 bases from V and 5 bases from J, with 25 bases in between. The CDR3 contains 16 residues. Germline V gives CDR1 DFQATT, CDR2 SNEGSKA (reference sequence). The DNA for the CDR3 is TGCAGTGCCAAAGAGATCTTGGCAGGGGCGAGGGAGACCCAGTACTTC. Protein sequence: CSAKEILAGARETQYF.

The rearrangement links TRBV5-1 to TRBJ1-5; D is unresolved. Germline lookup yields CDR1 SGHRS and CDR2 YFSETQ. Trimming pared 5 bases from V and 7 bases from J, leaving 16 bases between. CDR3 size: 14 residues. The CDR3, as DNA: TGCGCCAGCAGTTTTGGACTAGCGGGACAGCCCCAGCATTTT. This translates into CASSFGLAGQPQHF. The entire variable domain, with the rest obtained from reference TRBV5-1 and TRBJ1-5, is as follows: KAGVTQTPRYLIKTRGQQVTLSCSPISGHRSVSWYQQTPGQGLQFLFEYFSETQRNKGNFPGRFSGRQFSNSRSEMNVSTLELGDSALYLCASSFGLAGQPQHFGDGTRLSIL.

At least ten counts were recorded for this clonotype. The CDR3 sequence is CASSQGQGGETQYF. The CDR3, as DNA: TGCGCCAGCAGCCAAGGACAGGGCGGCGAGACCCAGTACTTC. The gene calls are TRBV4-3 and TRBJ2-5, with 7 bases aligning to TRBD1. CDR1 is LGHNA and CDR2 is YSLEER in the germline V gene. The CDR3 runs to 14 residues. V lost 1 base and J lost 5; bases outside the gene matches: 4.

Notes on this clonotype: The junction differs from germline at one of its ends, possibly a read error. This chain connects TRBV6-6 to TRBJ1-1; TRBD1 aligns across 8 bases. This CDR3 is built from 14 residues. Germline V gene data show CDR1 as MNHNY and CDR2 as SVGAGI (reference sequence). The CDR3 loop reads CAGRLTGDNTEAFF. The CDR3, as DNA: TGTGCCGGCAGGTTGACAGGGGATAACACTGAAGCTTTCTTT.

The V and J genes are TRBV6-4 and TRBJ2-7; 9 bases align to TRBD1. The germline V gene has CDR1 MRHNA and CDR2 SNTAGT. The CDR3 has 14 amino acids. Germline trimming cut 4 bases from V and 7 bases from J; bases unmatched to any gene: 8. CDR3 sequence: CASSVEQGASEQYF. CDR3 sequence (DNA): TGTGCCAGCAGTGTAGAACAGGGGGCGAGTGAGCAGTACTTC.

The J gene is TRBJ2-3, the V gene TRBV6-4, with unresolved D. Trimming took 2 bases from V and 3 from J, leaving 12 bases between them. Germline lookup yields CDR1 MRHNA and CDR2 SNTAGT. This CDR3 region has 15 residues. In DNA, the CDR3 is TGTGCCAGCAGTGACAGTCAAGATATGACAGATACGCAGTATTTT. Translation gives CASSDSQDMTDTQYF.